This T cell receptor beta chain came from a study of T-cell reconstitution after alpha-beta-depleted transplantation in children. This clonotype has more than one count but fewer than ten. As it was prepared, the TCRbeta library received unique molecular identifiers. TCRdb reanalysed the PCR reads using MiXCR and keeps one entry per CDR3 protein. The sample yields approximately 430,000 distinct CDR3 sequences, about 17% seen once. This CDR3 region has 11 residues. V lost 6 bases and J lost 8; bases outside the gene matches: 3. The rearrangement links TRBV12-3 or TRBV12-4 to TRBJ1-1; 7 bases match TRBD1. Source: PBMCs, mostly from graft donor cells, taken 360 days after TCRalphabeta/CD19-depleted stem cell transplant. This sequence originates from a boy in the first two years of life who had a stem cell transplant for Wiskott-Aldrich syndrome, so the T cells may come from the graft donor. The CDR3 nucleotides are TGTGCCAGCAGACCGACAGGGGAAGCTTTCTTT. It is translated as CASRPTGEAFF.